This T cell receptor beta chain was sequenced in a study of CD4 T cells in relation to SARS-CoV-2 and coronaviruses. Across the study: Crossreactive spike epitopes shared across donors were mapped to their HLA restriction.

Repertoires were generated with immunoSEQ multiplex PCR, while TCRdb's copy carries only in-frame clones and drops some. Of just under 30,000 clones listed, about 80% are singletons. This CDR3 contains 17 residues. V lost 5 bases to trimming and J lost 1 base, with 15 bases between them. Germline CDR1 reads SNHLY; CDR2 reads FYNNEI. A note on this clone: The antigen remains undetermined.

Notes on the study in general: Crossreactivity was assessed only for spike protein, not other viral proteins.

Before the COVID-19 pandemic, during about 2011-2019, CD4+ T cells were taken from unexposed donors. After around nine days of culture, CD4+ T cells were isolated. As cell numbers allowed, unexposed-donor CD4+ T cells faced SARS-CoV-2 S/N and four cold-coronavirus spikes. Roughly 2 million PBMCs per well were cultured with roughly 10 IU/ml IL-2. This TCR was sampled from a human donor in good health. The specimen was CD4+ T cells from PBMCs, cultured in vitro. The chain is built from TRBV2 and TRBJ2-6; tentative D call: TRBD2 (5 bases). The CDR3 spells CASSTGWGSSGANVLTF. CDR3 in DNA: TGTGCCAGCAGTACGGGGTGGGGATCTTCTGGGGCCAACGTCCTGACTTTC.